This T cell receptor beta chain was identified in a study of persistence of HIV-infected CD4 T cells. Lysates of CMV-infected fibroblasts at 10 ug/mL stimulated these cells. CD4+ T cells upregulating both CD40 ligand and CD69 were sorted as responding cells. Plasma HIV-1 RNA stayed below 50 copies/mL for at least 4 years. Anti-CD28/CD49d costimulation, CD40-blocking antibody and enfuvirtide were given to CD8-depleted PBMCs for less than 20 hours. This clone was counted a few times. Its antigen is still unknown. Study-level results: Rare CMV-responding cells carrying HIV-1 proviruses were not analyzed separately for TCR.

The immunoSEQ assay was version 4, run in survey mode. Sequenced by immunoSEQ multiplex PCR; TCRdb stores in-frame clones only, minus some. The repertoire holds 6,500 to 8,500 clones, with 60% to 70% as singletons. Germline loops: CDR1 LNHDA, CDR2 SQIVND (reference sequence). V was clipped by 3 bases and J by 5 bases, with 4 bases between them. The CDR3 contains 11 residues. Sequenced here: CD4+ T cells sorted from PBMCs after roughly 19-hour stimulation, sampled from a patient who received antiretroviral therapy. This clonotype originated in an adult man with HIV who was CMV-seropositive. The rearrangement uses TRBV19 and TRBJ1-2, with D hard to call. CDR3: CASSIGYGYTF. The CDR3 nucleotides read TGTGCCAGTAGTATCGGTTATGGCTACACCTTC.